Presented here are 17 T cell receptor beta chains from one specimen sequenced in a study of T cells after yellow fever vaccination. Using its own MiXCR run on the 5' RACE reads, TCRdb lists one record per CDR3 protein. The sample has 600,000 to 750,000 distinct CDR3 sequences, roughly an eighth seen once. Sequenced material: PBMCs, taken on the day of the yellow fever booster vaccination. All receptors derive from a man aged 25-40 years who received the YFV17D yellow fever vaccine.

This clonotype has just a few counts. One base away lies a much larger clone, so this may be a sequencing read error. The chain joins TRBV6-5 to TRBJ2-5, with 11 bases aligning to TRBD2. There are 14 residues in the CDR3. V shed 4 bases, J shed 3 bases, and the junction held 1 base outside the gene matches. Germline V gene sequence: CDR1 MNHEY, CDR2 SVGAGI. Here the CDR3 DNA reads TGTGCCAGCAGTTCGGGACTAGCGGAAGAGACCCAGTACTTC. Translating it yields CASSSGLAEETQYF.

This rearrangement joins TRBV7-3 to TRBJ2-5, with a weak D call TRBD1 (6 bases). Germline V CDR1 and CDR2: SGHTA, FQGTGA. Trimming removed 5 bases from V and 5 bases from J, with 15 bases in between. The CDR3 is made up of 14 amino acids. The CDR3 protein is CASSAMGAVETQYF. The CDR3 region has the DNA TGTGCCAGCAGCGCGATGGGGGCTGTCGAGACCCAGTACTTC.

This clonotype was seen a few times. The chain is built from TRBV20-1 and TRBJ2-3, with 12 nucleotides matching TRBD2. V was clipped by 2 bases and J by 5 bases; unmatched bases: 20. The CDR3 has 20 residues. In germline, CDR1 is DFQATT, CDR2 SNEGSKA (reference sequence). CDR3 protein: CSARKPRTSGVGWEGDTQYF. For the CDR3, the DNA is TGCAGTGCTAGAAAACCACGGACTAGCGGGGTTGGGTGGGAGGGAGATACGCAGTATTTT.

This clonotype was observed at least ten times. The junction differs from germline at one of its ends, possibly a read error. The chain combines TRBV2 with TRBJ1-3; D gene uncertain. In germline, CDR1 is SNHLY, CDR2 FYNNEI. This CDR3 region has 10 residues. In DNA, the CDR3 is TGTGCCAGCAGAGACCGGGAACATAATTTT. Residues: CASRDREHNF.

In this sample, this clonotype turned up many times. The chain has TRBV7-9 and TRBJ2-7; the match to TRBD2 covers 12 bases. The length of the CDR3 is 15 residues. Per germline, CDR1 SEHNR and CDR2 FQNEAQ (reference sequence). J gave up 7 bases and V 5 bases, and 9 bases lay outside the gene matches. In DNA form, the CDR3 reads TGTGCCAGCAGCGCCACGACTAGCGGGAGATGGGAGCAGTACTTC. Amino acids: CASSATTSGRWEQYF.

This chain connects TRBV20-1 to TRBJ2-5; TRBD2 might be the D (6 bases). Trimming cost V 3 bases and J 2 bases, with 16 bases left between them. Per germline, CDR1 DFQATT and CDR2 SNEGSKA (reference sequence). The CDR3 covers 15 residues. CDR3 nucleotides: TGCAGTGCTAGGGATCACCGGGACTTTCAAGAGACCCAGTACTTC. This sequence encodes CSARDHRDFQETQYF.

In this sample, this clonotype turned up a few times. This chain links TRBV12-3 or TRBV12-4 with TRBJ2-1; TRBD1 matches 12 bases. The junction had 3 bases not matched to a gene; V was cut back by 5 bases and J by 4 bases. The CDR3 spans 15 residues. CDR3 nucleotide sequence: TGTGCCAGCAGTCGGGACAGGGGGCGTTACAATGAGCAGTTCTTC. It specifies CASSRDRGRYNEQFF.

This clonotype has more than one count but fewer than ten. The chain carries TRBV7-2 and TRBJ2-7; TRBD1 matches at 7 bases. V shed 4 bases and J 3 bases; nucleotides not matched to a gene: 12. Germline CDR1 reads SGHTA; CDR2 reads FQGNSA. This CDR3 region has 16 residues. The CDR3 nucleotides are TGTGCCAGCAGCTCGGTTTTCGGGACAGACATCTACGAGCAGTACTTC. It encodes CASSSVFGTDIYEQYF.

This clonotype was detected a few times. This chain connects TRBV20-1 to TRBJ1-4; D is possibly TRBD1 (5 bases). Trimming removed 6 bases at V and 0 bases at J, with 17 bases between. The CDR3 length is 16 residues. Germline V lookup: CDR1 DFQATT, CDR2 SNEGSKA (reference sequence). CDR3 in amino acids: CSAQLGRLATNEKLFF. The CDR3 DNA is TGCAGTGCCCAATTGGGACGCCTGGCAACTAATGAAAAACTGTTTTTT.

The V gene is TRBV5-4, the J gene TRBJ2-7; 8 bases fit TRBD2. Per the germline V gene, CDR1 is SGHNT and CDR2 is YYREEE (reference sequence). The V and J ends lost 4 bases and 7 bases, in that order; junction bases with no gene match: 13. The CDR3 runs to 15 residues. CDR3 in DNA: TGTGCCAGCAGCGCGTCCGGGACTAGTTTAAAGGAGCAGTACTTC. Protein product: CASSASGTSLKEQYF.

Only a few counts were recorded for this clonotype. This sequence joins TRBV6-1 and TRBJ2-7, with 8 bases lining up with TRBD1. The length of the CDR3 is 14 residues. From germline, CDR1 is MNHNS and CDR2 SASEGT. Germline trimming cut 10 bases from V and 4 bases from J; bases unmatched to any gene: 12. For the CDR3, the DNA is TGTGCCACGCACCCCGGACAGGGTCGTTACGAGCAGTACTTC. Its protein product is CATHPGQGRYEQYF.

The V call is TRBV7-6, the J call TRBJ2-7; 7 bases are a match to TRBD1. V gave up 1 base and J gave up 3 bases; unmatched junction bases: 3. CDR1 is SGHVS, CDR2 FNYEAQ, per germline. The CDR3 is 14 amino acids. CDR3 residues: CASSLVQGDYEQYF. CDR3 sequence (DNA): TGTGCCAGCAGCTTAGTCCAGGGGGACTACGAGCAGTACTTC. Full variable domain (outside the CDR3, taken from reference TRBV7-6 and TRBJ2-7): GAGVSQSPRYKVTKRGQDVALRCDPISGHVSLYWYRQALGQGPEFLTYFNYEAQQDKSGLPNDRFSAERPEGSISTLTIQRTEQRDSAMYRCASSLVQGDYEQYFGPGTRLTVT.

The chain recombines TRBV5-4 with TRBJ2-1, with 8 bases matching TRBD2. V trimming: 0 bases; J trimming: 6 bases; junction bases outside the gene matches: 11. Germline lookup yields CDR1 SGHNT and CDR2 YYREEE (reference sequence). The CDR3 contains 17 residues. Here the CDR3 DNA reads TGTGCCAGCAGCTTGGACGTGGGCTCTAGCGGGCTCAATGAGCAGTTCTTC. Its protein is CASSLDVGSSGLNEQFF.

CDR3 in amino acids: CASSFPRSTPYEQYF. The CDR3 DNA follows: TGTGCCAGCAGCTTTCCCCGATCAACTCCCTACGAGCAGTACTTC. This chain joins TRBV5-6 and TRBJ2-7; D uncertain. The V end was cut by 2 bases, the J end by 2 bases, with 14 bases between. CDR1 and CDR2 (germline): SGHDT, YYEEEE. The CDR3 contains 15 residues.

This clonotype was found a few times. This may stem from a read error, because a much larger clone lies one nucleotide away. This chain links TRBV7-9 with TRBJ2-5, with D perhaps TRBD1 (5 bases). The germline V and J ends were trimmed by 5 bases and 1 base, with 8 bases remaining between them. The germline V gene has CDR1 SEHNR and CDR2 FQNEAQ (reference sequence). CDR3 size: 13 residues. The CDR3 DNA follows: TGTGCCAGCAGCCAGGACACCCAAGAGACCCAGTACTTC. Translation gives CASSQDTQETQYF.

The gene calls are TRBV12-3 or TRBV12-4 and TRBJ1-2; 7 bases are shared with TRBD1. V was pared by 2 bases and J by 8 bases, with 8 bases of the junction left unmatched. There are 14 residues in the CDR3. CDR3 loop: CASSLWTGLGGYTF. The DNA of the CDR3 is TGTGCCAGCAGTTTATGGACAGGCTTAGGAGGCTACACCTTC.

Only a few counts were recorded for this clonotype. The V call is TRBV7-8, the J call TRBJ1-2, with 11 bases fitting TRBD1. Germline CDR1 SGHVS, CDR2 FQNEAQ. V shed 6 bases, J shed 7 bases, and the junction held 7 bases outside the gene matches. The CDR3 runs to 14 residues. The CDR3 sequence is CASRPGTGGSGYTF. The CDR3 DNA reads TGTGCCAGCAGACCCGGGACAGGGGGTTCTGGCTACACCTTC.